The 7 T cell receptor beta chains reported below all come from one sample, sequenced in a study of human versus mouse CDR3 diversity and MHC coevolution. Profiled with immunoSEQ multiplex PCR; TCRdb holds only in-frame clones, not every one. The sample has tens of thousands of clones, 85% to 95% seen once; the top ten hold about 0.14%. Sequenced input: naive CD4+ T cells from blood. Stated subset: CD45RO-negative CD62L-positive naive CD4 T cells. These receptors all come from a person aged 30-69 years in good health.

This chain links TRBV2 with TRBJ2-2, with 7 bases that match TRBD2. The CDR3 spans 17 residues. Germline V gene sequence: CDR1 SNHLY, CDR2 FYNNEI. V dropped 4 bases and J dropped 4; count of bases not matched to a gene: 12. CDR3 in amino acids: CASSVRRGGSGTGELFF. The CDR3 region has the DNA TGTGCCAGCAGTGTCAGAAGGGGAGGGTCGGGCACCGGGGAGCTGTTTTTT. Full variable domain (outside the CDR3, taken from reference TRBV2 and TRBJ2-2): EPEVTQTPSHQVTQMGQEVILRCVPISNHLYFYWYRQILGQKVEFLVSFYNNEISEKSEIFDDQFSVERPDGSNFTLKIRSTKLEDSAMYFCASSVRRGGSGTGELFFGEGSRLTVL.

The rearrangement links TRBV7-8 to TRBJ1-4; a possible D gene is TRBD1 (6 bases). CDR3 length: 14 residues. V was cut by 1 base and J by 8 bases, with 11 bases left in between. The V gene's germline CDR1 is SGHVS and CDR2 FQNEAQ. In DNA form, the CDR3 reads TGTGCCAGCAGCTTAGACAGGGTCGGAGAAAAACTGTTTTTT. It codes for CASSLDRVGEKLFF.

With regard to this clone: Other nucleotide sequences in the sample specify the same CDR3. CDR3 nucleotide sequence: TGCGCCAGCAGCCTGGCGGGAGTCACAGATACGCAGTATTTT. It yields the protein CASSLAGVTDTQYF. This chain joins TRBV5-1 and TRBJ2-3, with TRBD2 matching over 7 bases. Trimming removed 4 bases from V and 2 bases from J; junction bases left unmatched: 4. The length of the CDR3 is 14 residues. Germline V gives CDR1 SGHRS, CDR2 YFSETQ. Together with reference TRBV5-1 and TRBJ2-3, the CDR3 gives the full variable domain: KAGVTQTPRYLIKTRGQQVTLSCSPISGHRSVSWYQQTPGQGLQFLFEYFSETQRNKGNFPGRFSGRQFSNSRSEMNVSTLELGDSALYLCASSLAGVTDTQYFGPGTRLTVL.

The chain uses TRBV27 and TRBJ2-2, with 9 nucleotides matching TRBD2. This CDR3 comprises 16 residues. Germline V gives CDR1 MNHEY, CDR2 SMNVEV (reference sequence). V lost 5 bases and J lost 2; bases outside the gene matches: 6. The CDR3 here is CASSRLAGINTGELFF. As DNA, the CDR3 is TGTGCCAGCAGTCGTCTAGCGGGGATTAACACCGGGGAGCTGTTTTTT.

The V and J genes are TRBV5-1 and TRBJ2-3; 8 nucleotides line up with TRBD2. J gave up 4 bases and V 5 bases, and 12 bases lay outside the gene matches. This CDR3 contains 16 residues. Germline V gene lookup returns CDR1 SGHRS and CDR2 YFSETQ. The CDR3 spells CASSPTPGGRADTQYF. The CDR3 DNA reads TGCGCCAGCAGTCCTACCCCGGGGGGGCGGGCAGATACGCAGTATTTT.

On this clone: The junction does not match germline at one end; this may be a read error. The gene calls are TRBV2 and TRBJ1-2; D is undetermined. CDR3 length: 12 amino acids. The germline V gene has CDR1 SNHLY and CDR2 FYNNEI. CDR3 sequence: CASSEWAGLFSF. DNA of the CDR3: TGTGCCAGCAGTGAATGGGCAGGCCTCTTTTCCTTC. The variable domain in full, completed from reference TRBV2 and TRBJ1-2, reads EPEVTQTPSHQVTQMGQEVILRCVPISNHLYFYWYRQILGQKVEFLVSFYNNEISEKSEIFDDQFSVERPDGSNFTLKIRSTKLEDSAMYFCASSEWAGLFSFGSGTRLTVV.

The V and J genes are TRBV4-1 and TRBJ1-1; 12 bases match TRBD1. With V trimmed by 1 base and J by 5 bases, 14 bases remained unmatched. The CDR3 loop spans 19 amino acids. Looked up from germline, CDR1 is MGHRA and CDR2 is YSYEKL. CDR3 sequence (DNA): TGCGCCAGCAGCCAAGGTAGGGGACAGGGGGCACCTCTTTTTACTGAAGCTTTCTTT. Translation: CASSQGRGQGAPLFTEAFF.